The 5 T cell receptor beta chains presented below share a single source sample, sequenced in a study of blood T cell repertoires in COVID-19. Generated by immunoSEQ multiplex PCR, the TCRdb table keeps only in-frame clones and is missing some. The data show 100,000 to 130,000 clones, about four fifths seen once. Sequencing used peripheral blood. All receptors derive from a human donor in a cohort sampled during active COVID-19.

The V gene is TRBV19, the J gene TRBJ1-1; weak D call: TRBD1 (6 bases). The germline V gene encodes CDR1 LNHDA and CDR2 SQIVND (reference sequence). The CDR3 totals 12 residues. The V end was cut by 5 bases, the J end by 4 bases, with 8 bases between. The CDR3 DNA sequence: TGTGCCAGTAGTCGGACAGCCACTGAAGCTTTCTTT. This encodes CASSRTATEAFF.

A few counts support this clone. The rearrangement joins TRBV7-6 to TRBJ1-3, with D perhaps matching TRBD1 (6 bases). V was clipped by 3 bases and J by 4 bases, with 10 bases between them. Germline V gene sequence: CDR1 SGHVS, CDR2 FNYEAQ. This CDR3 has 14 residues. CDR3 sequence reads: CASSLDSLGNTIYF. The CDR3 nucleotides read TGTGCCAGCAGCTTGGACAGTTTGGGAAACACCATATATTTT. Full variable domain (rest looked up from reference TRBV7-6 and TRBJ1-3): GAGVSQSPRYKVTKRGQDVALRCDPISGHVSLYWYRQALGQGPEFLTYFNYEAQQDKSGLPNDRFSAERPEGSISTLTIQRTEQRDSAMYRCASSLDSLGNTIYFGEGSWLTVV.

The rearrangement uses TRBV29-1 and TRBJ1-1; a weak D match, TRBD1 (5 bases). The CDR3 totals 13 residues. CDR1 SQVTM and CDR2 ANQGSEA come from the germline V gene. Trimming shortened V by 6 bases and J by 3 bases, and 14 bases separated the two germline ends. The CDR3 sequence: CSVNQGVDTEAFF. The CDR3 DNA follows: TGCAGCGTGAACCAGGGTGTTGACACTGAAGCTTTCTTT.

The V and J genes are TRBV28 and TRBJ2-1; 11 bases map to TRBD2. CDR3 size: 17 residues. With V trimmed by 4 bases and J by 3 bases, 8 bases remained unmatched. Germline CDR1 is MDHEN and CDR2 is SYDVKM. Written as DNA, the CDR3 is TGTGCCAGCAGTTCCTCCGGGACTAGCGGCGGCTACAATGAGCAGTTCTTC. Translation gives CASSSSGTSGGYNEQFF. The complete variable domain, with remaining parts taken from reference TRBV28 and TRBJ2-1, reads DVKVTQSSRYLVKRTGEKVFLECVQDMDHENMFWYRQDPGLGLRLIYFSYDVKMKEKGDIPEGYSVSREKKERFSLILESASTNQTSMYLCASSSSGTSGGYNEQFFGPGTRLTVL.

V usage is TRBV19 and J usage is TRBJ1-2; 9 bases map to TRBD1. CDR3 length: 11 residues. J lost 11 bases, V lost 5 bases, and 3 bases had no gene match. Germline CDR1 reads LNHDA; CDR2 reads SQIVND (reference sequence). The DNA of the CDR3 is TGTGCCAGTAGTGTCGGGACAGGGTACACCTTC. Amino acids: CASSVGTGYTF.